The clone carrying this T cell receptor beta chain has a single count. In the original processing: Amplification from reference gene primers served as the basis for estimated nucleated cell counts. This table comes from immunoSEQ multiplex PCR, and its TCRdb copy is limited to in-frame clones, with some not included. V and J calls and clone size follow that table, whereas D and trimming were derived from the DNA. The table lists about 70,000 clones, approximately 83% of them singletons. The record originates from a study of blood T cell repertoires in COVID-19. For the study at large: PBMCs, B-cell-depleted T cells, or T cells provided the cDNA or gDNA that made up the material.

CDR3 length: 15 amino acids. Germline V gene data show CDR1 as KGHSH and CDR2 as LQKENI. Deletions cut 2 bases from V and 1 base from J, with 11 bases between. This TCR derives from a human donor in a cohort sampled during active COVID-19. The V gene is TRBV18, the J gene TRBJ1-2; a weak D match, TRBD1 (5 bases). The source material was peripheral blood. The CDR3 sequence: CASSPGQGLNYGYTF. CDR3 coding DNA: TGTGCCAGCTCACCAGGTCAGGGCCTTAACTATGGCTACACCTTC.